This entry lists 23 T cell receptor beta chains sequenced from one sample in a study of T cell repertoires and HLA-DP antigens. This table comes from immunoSEQ multiplex PCR, and its TCRdb copy is limited to in-frame clones, with some not included. The sample has approximately 89,000 clones, about 89% seen once. Their recognized antigens are unknown. Sample: CD4+ T cells from PBMCs. These TCRs come from a man over 45 in good health and CMV-seronegative.

V gene TRBV30 combines with J gene TRBJ1-6; D unclear. The length of the CDR3 is 12 residues. Germline CDR1 and CDR2: GTSNPN and SVGIG (reference sequence). Here the CDR3 reads CAVSTGGPPLHF. The CDR3 DNA reads TGTGCTGTATCCACGGGAGGACCACCCCTCCACTTT.

V is TRBV28 and J is TRBJ2-5; no reliable D call. The germline V and J ends were trimmed by 4 bases and 1 base, with 4 bases remaining between them. The CDR3 extends over 12 amino acids. Germline-derived CDR1 and CDR2 are MDHEN and SYDVKM. Here the CDR3 DNA reads TGTGCCAGCAGTTACCTCCAAGAGACCCAGTACTTC. Encoded protein: CASSYLQETQYF.

The gene calls are TRBV6-6 and TRBJ1-2; TRBD1 aligns across 7 bases. The CDR3 spans 14 residues. Germline loops: CDR1 MNHNY, CDR2 SVGAGI (reference sequence). V shed 6 bases, J shed 2 bases, and the junction held 6 bases outside the gene matches. CDR3 loop: CASRGDSRNYGYTF. The CDR3 DNA follows: TGTGCCAGCAGGGGGGACAGTCGCAACTATGGCTACACCTTC.

This rearrangement joins TRBV14 to TRBJ1-2; 7 bases are shared with TRBD1. The germline CDR1 and CDR2 sequences are SGHDN and FVKESK. V trimming: 4 bases; J trimming: 4 bases; junction bases outside the gene matches: 6. The CDR3 has 14 residues. The CDR3 bases are TGTGCCAGCAGCCCGGACAGGAGCCTCTATGGCTACACCTTC. It encodes CASSPDRSLYGYTF.

The chain links TRBV19 to TRBJ1-2, with D perhaps matching TRBD1 (6 bases). Looked up from germline, CDR1 is LNHDA and CDR2 is SQIVND (reference sequence). The CDR3 totals 14 residues. V was trimmed by 7 bases and J by 2 bases, leaving 14 bases between them. CDR3 DNA sequence: TGTGCCAGTACCGAACAGGGACTCAACTATGGCTACACCTTC. This codes for CASTEQGLNYGYTF.

This clone was detected a few times. Other DNA variants within this sample encode the same CDR3. The V call is TRBV5-1, the J call TRBJ2-1, with D possibly TRBD2 on 5 matching bases. CDR3 length equals 14 residues. The V end lost 0 bases, the J end lost 6 bases, and 10 bases lay between the germline ends. Germline V gene lookup returns CDR1 SGHRS and CDR2 YFSETQ. CDR3 protein: CASSLGGASNEQFF. The CDR3, as DNA: TGCGCCAGCAGCTTGGGGGGAGCTTCCAATGAGCAGTTCTTC.

V gene TRBV28 combines with J gene TRBJ2-7; 8 positions agree with TRBD2. With 8 bases clipped from V and 4 bases from J, the junction kept 7 bases outside the gene matches. Germline assignment: CDR1 MDHEN and CDR2 SYDVKM. This CDR3 has 13 residues. The CDR3 DNA sequence: TGTGCCAGCCGAACTAGCGGTCTATACGAGCAGTACTTC. Translated: CASRTSGLYEQYF.

This chain connects TRBV27 to TRBJ1-6, with no clear D. Trimming took off 6 bases at V and 9 bases at J, with 9 bases between the two ends. Germline V gene data show CDR1 as MNHEY and CDR2 as SMNVEV (reference sequence). The CDR3 is 12 residues long. CDR3 protein: CASSGISSPLHF. CDR3 DNA: TGTGCCAGCAGCGGGATATCTTCACCCCTCCACTTT.

This chain joins TRBV27 and TRBJ2-7; 7 bases agree with TRBD2. After removal of 6 bases from V and 2 bases from J, the junction contained 4 bases not matched to a gene. CDR3 size: 13 residues. Germline CDR1 is MNHEY and CDR2 is SMNVEV (reference sequence). CDR3 amino acids: CASRAGRTYEQYF. The CDR3 coding sequence is TGTGCCAGCAGAGCGGGACGAACCTACGAGCAGTACTTC.

J is TRBJ2-7 and V is TRBV28, with 10 bases lining up with TRBD2. In germline, CDR1 is MDHEN, CDR2 SYDVKM. The CDR3 is made up of 15 amino acids. The J segment lost 6 bases and the V segment lost 5 bases, leaving 10 bases of the junction unmatched. This CDR3 is CASSPRLAGASEQYF. The CDR3 DNA reads TGTGCCAGCAGTCCAAGGCTAGCGGGAGCGAGCGAGCAGTACTTC. The full variable domain, with the rest looked up from reference TRBV28 and TRBJ2-7, is DVKVTQSSRYLVKRTGEKVFLECVQDMDHENMFWYRQDPGLGLRLIYFSYDVKMKEKGDIPEGYSVSREKKERFSLILESASTNQTSMYLCASSPRLAGASEQYFGPGTRLTVT.

The chain links TRBV19 to TRBJ2-3; 7 bases are a match to TRBD1. CDR1 is LNHDA and CDR2 is SQIVND in the germline V gene (reference sequence). V shed 3 bases and J 5 bases; nucleotides not matched to a gene: 2. CDR3 length: 13 residues. This CDR3 is CASSMWDRDTQYF. CDR3 in DNA: TGTGCCAGTAGTATGTGGGACAGAGATACGCAGTATTTT.

The gene calls are TRBV6-5 and TRBJ1-5; D not resolved. V was shortened by 2 bases and J by 4 bases, with 9 bases between the two germline ends. Germline loops: CDR1 MNHEY, CDR2 SVGAGI. The CDR3 totals 14 residues. The CDR3 protein is CASSYKAVNQPQHF. Here the CDR3 DNA reads TGTGCCAGCAGTTACAAGGCGGTAAATCAGCCCCAGCATTTT.

CDR3 region: CASSLAGGETQYF. The CDR3 DNA follows: TGCGCCAGCAGCTTGGCGGGGGGAGAGACCCAGTACTTC. The chain employs TRBV5-1 and TRBJ2-5; TRBD2 aligns across 7 bases. Germline V gene sequence: CDR1 SGHRS, CDR2 YFSETQ. Germline trimming cut 0 bases from V and 4 bases from J; bases unmatched to any gene: 0. This CDR3 has 13 amino acids.

Comment on this clone: The sample contains more than one DNA sequence encoding this CDR3. V is TRBV30 and J is TRBJ1-1; no clear D gene. Germline V gives CDR1 GTSNPN, CDR2 SVGIG (reference sequence). This CDR3 is built from 13 residues. The germline V and J ends were trimmed by 0 bases and 2 bases, with 7 bases remaining between them. Here the CDR3 DNA reads TGTGCCTGGAGTGTAGGTGGAAACACTGAAGCTTTCTTT. It specifies CAWSVGGNTEAFF.

The chain has TRBV27 and TRBJ2-7; TRBD1 might be the D (5 bases). V lost 5 bases and J 2 bases, leaving 13 bases between the germline ends. The germline CDR1 and CDR2 sequences are MNHEY and SMNVEV (reference sequence). This CDR3 has 14 amino acids. For the CDR3, the DNA is TGTGCCAGCAGTGGGGCAGGTATGCCCTACGAGCAGTACTTC. This codes for CASSGAGMPYEQYF.

The rearrangement joins TRBV6-1 to TRBJ1-5, with D uncertain. V lost 1 base to trimming and J lost 0 bases, with 13 bases between them. Germline lookup yields CDR1 MNHNS and CDR2 SASEGT. The CDR3 has 17 amino acids. The CDR3 protein is CASSEDEWRYSNQPQHF. In DNA form, the CDR3 reads TGTGCCAGCAGTGAAGACGAATGGCGGTATAGCAATCAGCCCCAGCATTTT.

The chain has TRBV11-2 and TRBJ1-4; D is ambiguous. CDR1 and CDR2 (germline): SGHAT, FQNNGV. The CDR3 spans 17 residues. Trimming removed 2 bases from V and 2 bases from J, with 15 bases in between. The CDR3 DNA is TGTGCCAGCAGCTTAAGGCAGGTCGTTATCACTAATGAAAAACTGTTTTTT. This codes for CASSLRQVVITNEKLFF. Filled out from reference TRBV11-2 and TRBJ1-4, the complete variable domain reads EAGVAQSPRYKIIEKRQSVAFWCNPISGHATLYWYQQILGQGPKLLIQFQNNGVVDDSQLPKDRFSAERLKGVDSTLKIQPAKLEDSAVYLCASSLRQVVITNEKLFFGSGTQLSVL.

As to this clone: The same CDR3 is also encoded by other DNA sequences in this sample. The chain recombines TRBV5-1 with TRBJ2-1; TRBD2 aligns across 8 bases. The junction had 4 bases not matched to a gene; V was cut back by 5 bases and J by 0 bases. Per germline, CDR1 SGHRS and CDR2 YFSETQ. The CDR3 loop spans 15 amino acids. The CDR3 spells CASSRGGSSYNEQFF. The DNA for the CDR3 is TGCGCCAGCAGTCGCGGGGGGAGCTCCTACAATGAGCAGTTCTTC.

The chain carries TRBV4-3 and TRBJ2-7, with TRBD1 matching over 9 bases. This CDR3 is built from 17 residues. In germline, CDR1 is LGHNA, CDR2 YSLEER. Trimming removed 2 bases from V and 1 base from J; junction bases left unmatched: 9. The CDR3 bases are TGCGCCAGCAGCCAACGAACCGGGACAGGGCTTTCCTACGAGCAGTACTTC. Residues: CASSQRTGTGLSYEQYF.

The sample holds one count of this clone. The chain has TRBV7-2 and TRBJ2-7; D call uncertain. The CDR3 is 13 amino acids. V was cut by 5 bases and J by 3 bases, with 11 bases left in between. Germline V gene sequence: CDR1 SGHTA, CDR2 FQGNSA. The CDR3 sequence is CASSSRDDYEQYF. CDR3 nucleotide sequence: TGTGCCAGCAGCAGTCGAGATGACTACGAGCAGTACTTC.

Only a few counts were recorded for this clone. The chain employs TRBV4-2 and TRBJ1-1, with a tentative D call TRBD1 (6 bases). Germline loops: CDR1 LGHNA, CDR2 YNFKEQ. Between the trimmed V and J ends, which lost 4 bases and 1 base, there was a span of 10 bases. The CDR3 is 14 residues long. The CDR3 DNA follows: TGTGCCAGCAGCCCCCGGACAGCGAACACTGAAGCTTTCTTT. Protein sequence: CASSPRTANTEAFF.

The chain couples TRBV7-8 to TRBJ2-7, with D unresolved. V shed 3 bases and J shed 0 bases, with 12 bases lying between them. The CDR3 consists of 15 residues. Germline V CDR1 and CDR2: SGHVS, FQNEAQ. The CDR3: CASSLGEFSSYEQYF. The CDR3 nucleotides read TGTGCCAGCAGCTTGGGTGAATTTAGCTCCTACGAGCAGTACTTC. Looking up the rest from reference TRBV7-8 and TRBJ2-7 gives the full variable domain: GAGVSQSPRYKVAKRGQDVALRCDPISGHVSLFWYQQALGQGPEFLTYFQNEAQLDKSGLPSDRFFAERPEGSVSTLKIQRTQQEDSAVYLCASSLGEFSSYEQYFGPGTRLTVT.

The genes are TRBV9 and TRBJ2-1; TRBD2 aligns across 7 bases. CDR1 SGDLS and CDR2 YYNGEE come from the germline V gene. The junction had 7 bases not matched to a gene; V was cut back by 3 bases and J by 4 bases. This CDR3 region has 15 residues. The CDR3 is CASSDSGLDYNEQFF. The CDR3, as DNA: TGTGCCAGCAGCGATTCCGGACTAGATTACAATGAGCAGTTCTTC.